One sample yielded the 15 T cell receptor beta chains listed below, sequenced in a study of blood T cell repertoires in COVID-19. Sequencing was performed with immunoSEQ multiplex PCR; in TCRdb, only in-frame clones are kept and a portion is missing. The data contain around 130,000 clones, approximately 81% of them singletons. Sequencing input: peripheral blood. The receptor set was obtained from a man aged 60 to 69 with acute or convalescent COVID-19.

The chain is built from TRBV28 and TRBJ1-2; possibly TRBD1 for D (6 bases). The CDR3 contains 11 residues. Germline lookup yields CDR1 MDHEN and CDR2 SYDVKM. The V end lost 10 bases, the J end lost 8 bases, and 14 bases lay between the germline ends. The CDR3 bases are TGTGCCACCAAAAGGGGGTTAGGCTACACCTTC. This sequence encodes CATKRGLGYTF.

The chain joins TRBV29-1 to TRBJ1-2, with D possibly TRBD1 on 5 matching bases. The CDR3 loop spans 12 amino acids. V lost 7 bases and J lost 2, with 11 bases in between. Germline loops: CDR1 SQVTM, CDR2 ANQGSEA. The CDR3 is CSASGGNYGYTF. In DNA form, the CDR3 reads TGCAGCGCATCCGGGGGGAACTATGGCTACACCTTC.

The chain has TRBV6-5 and TRBJ1-4; 12 bases match TRBD1. The germline gives CDR1 MNHEY, CDR2 SVGAGI. CDR3 length equals 16 residues. Trimming cost V 4 bases and J 2 bases; bases outside gene matches: 2. CDR3: CASSSGTGGTNEKLFF. The CDR3, as DNA: TGTGCCAGCAGTTCCGGGACAGGGGGCACTAATGAAAAACTGTTTTTT.

The gene calls are TRBV9 and TRBJ1-2, with TRBD1 matching 8 bases. From germline, CDR1 is SGDLS and CDR2 YYNGEE. CDR3 size: 17 residues. The V segment lost 4 bases and the J segment 2 bases; nucleotides outside the gene matches: 13. The CDR3 coding sequence is TGTGCCAGCAGCCCATCCGGGACAGGAGTAGAAAACTATGGCTACACCTTC. Its protein is CASSPSGTGVENYGYTF.

The V and J genes are TRBV11-2 and TRBJ2-1, with 10 nucleotides matching TRBD1. With V trimmed by 5 bases and J by 8 bases, 6 bases remained unmatched. The CDR3 runs 14 residues. The germline gives CDR1 SGHAT, CDR2 FQNNGV. Here the CDR3 DNA reads TGTGCCAGCAGCGTGACAGGGGGCGGGTATGAGCAGTTCTTC. It translates to CASSVTGGGYEQFF.

The chain combines TRBV19 with TRBJ1-2, with 12 bases identical to TRBD1. The CDR3 is 16 residues long. V lost 3 bases to trimming and J lost 4 bases; unmatched junction nucleotides: 6. CDR1 and CDR2 from the germline V gene are LNHDA and SQIVND (reference sequence). CDR3 amino acids: CASSMGTGGLGYGYTF. The CDR3 nucleotides read TGTGCCAGTAGTATGGGGACAGGGGGCCTCGGCTATGGCTACACCTTC.

In nucleotides, the CDR3 is TGTGCCAGCATCCGGACAGGGGGACGGCAAGAGACCCAGTACTTC. This encodes CASIRTGGRQETQYF. The V gene is TRBV2, the J gene TRBJ2-5, with 10 nucleotides matching TRBD1. Germline loops: CDR1 SNHLY, CDR2 FYNNEI. The CDR3 has 15 residues. With V trimmed by 7 bases and J by 2 bases, 7 bases remained unmatched.

The chain employs TRBV30 and TRBJ1-1; possibly TRBD1 for D (5 bases). V was cut by 4 bases and J by 8 bases, with 14 bases left in between. This CDR3 region has 12 residues. Germline CDR1 is GTSNPN and CDR2 is SVGIG (reference sequence). The CDR3 sequence: CAWMKGPGEAFF. CDR3 coding DNA: TGTGCCTGGATGAAAGGACCAGGGGAAGCTTTCTTT.

The chain carries TRBV10-3 and TRBJ2-1, with 10 positions matching TRBD1. V lost 2 bases, J lost 9 bases, and 4 bases stayed unmatched. The CDR3 covers 14 residues. The germline gives CDR1 ENHRY, CDR2 SYGVKD. The CDR3 is CAISEGQGVSEQFF. In DNA form, the CDR3 reads TGTGCCATCAGTGAGGGACAGGGGGTGAGTGAGCAGTTCTTC.

The J gene is TRBJ1-5, the V gene TRBV7-8; no firm D call. Germline CDR1 and CDR2: SGHVS and FQNEAQ. The CDR3 has 15 residues. V lost 5 bases and J lost 2, with 13 bases in between. The DNA for the CDR3 is TGTGCCAGCAGCCGAATGACTGGTGGCAATCAGCCCCAGCATTTT. Its translation is CASSRMTGGNQPQHF.

The J gene is TRBJ2-3, the V gene TRBV20-1; D not certain. This CDR3 comprises 11 residues. Trimming left V 6 bases short and J 3 bases short, with 7 bases between. CDR1 and CDR2 (germline): DFQATT, SNEGSKA (reference sequence). The DNA of the CDR3 is TGCAGTGCAGCCCAAACAGATACGCAGTATTTT. This encodes CSAAQTDTQYF.

The chain joins TRBV19 to TRBJ1-5; D call uncertain. CDR1 and CDR2 from the germline V gene are LNHDA and SQIVND (reference sequence). Deletions cut 3 bases from V and 3 bases from J, with 9 bases between. The CDR3 sequence is 14 residues long. CDR3 region: CASSIPRINQPQHF. CDR3 sequence (DNA): TGTGCCAGTAGTATTCCCAGAATCAATCAGCCCCAGCATTTT.

The chain joins TRBV15 to TRBJ1-2; tentatively, D is TRBD1 (6 bases). CDR1 is LNHNV and CDR2 is YYDKDF in the germline V gene (reference sequence). The CDR3 has 16 amino acids. Trimming took off 0 bases at V and 0 bases at J, with 11 bases between the two ends. As DNA, the CDR3 is TGTGCCACCAGCAGAGATCCAGGGGCCACTAACTATGGCTACACCTTC. This gives the protein CATSRDPGATNYGYTF.

This clone was counted only a few times. CDR3: CASSPIGGVDTEAFF. Here the CDR3 DNA reads TGTGCCAGCTCACCTATAGGAGGGGTCGACACTGAAGCTTTCTTT. V and J are TRBV18 and TRBJ1-1, with a weak D call TRBD1 (5 bases). The germline V and J ends were trimmed by 3 bases and 3 bases, with 14 bases remaining between them. CDR1 is KGHSH, CDR2 LQKENI, per germline. The CDR3 is 15 amino acids.

This chain uses TRBV19 with TRBJ2-7; D may be TRBD1 (5 bases). Germline CDR1 LNHDA, CDR2 SQIVND (reference sequence). Trimming left V 1 base short and J 1 base short, with 11 bases between. The CDR3 has 15 amino acids. The CDR3 reads CASSIAGAPSYEQYF. The CDR3 DNA reads TGTGCCAGTAGTATAGCTGGGGCACCATCCTACGAGCAGTACTTC.